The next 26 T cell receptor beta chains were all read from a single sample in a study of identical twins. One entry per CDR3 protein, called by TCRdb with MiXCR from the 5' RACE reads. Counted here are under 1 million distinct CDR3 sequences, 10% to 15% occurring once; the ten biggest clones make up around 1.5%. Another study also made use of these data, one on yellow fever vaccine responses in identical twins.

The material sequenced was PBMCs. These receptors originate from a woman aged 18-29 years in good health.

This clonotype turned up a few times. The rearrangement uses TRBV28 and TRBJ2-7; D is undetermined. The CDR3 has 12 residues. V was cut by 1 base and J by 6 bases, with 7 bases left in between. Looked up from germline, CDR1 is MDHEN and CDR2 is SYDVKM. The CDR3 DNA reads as TGTGCCAGCAGTTTATTCGGGCCCGAGCAGTACTTC. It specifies CASSLFGPEQYF.

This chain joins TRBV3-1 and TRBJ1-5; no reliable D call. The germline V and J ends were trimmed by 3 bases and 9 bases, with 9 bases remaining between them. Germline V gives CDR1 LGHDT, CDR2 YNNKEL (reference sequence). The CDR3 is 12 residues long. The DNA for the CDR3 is TGTGCCAGCAGCCAGGGGTCTGCGCCCCAGCATTTT. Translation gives CASSQGSAPQHF.

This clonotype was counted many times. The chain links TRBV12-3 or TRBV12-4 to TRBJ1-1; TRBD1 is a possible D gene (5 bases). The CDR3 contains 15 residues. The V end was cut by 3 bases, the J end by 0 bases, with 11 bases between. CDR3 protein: CASSFSGTLNTEAFF. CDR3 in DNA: TGTGCCAGCAGTTTTTCCGGGACCTTGAACACTGAAGCTTTCTTT.

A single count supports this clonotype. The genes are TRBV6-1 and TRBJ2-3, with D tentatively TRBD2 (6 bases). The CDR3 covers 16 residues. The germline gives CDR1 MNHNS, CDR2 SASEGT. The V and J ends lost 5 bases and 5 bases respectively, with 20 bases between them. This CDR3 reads CASSYGFSGGQDTQYF. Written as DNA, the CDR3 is TGTGCCAGCAGTTATGGCTTCAGCGGAGGGCAAGATACGCAGTATTTT.

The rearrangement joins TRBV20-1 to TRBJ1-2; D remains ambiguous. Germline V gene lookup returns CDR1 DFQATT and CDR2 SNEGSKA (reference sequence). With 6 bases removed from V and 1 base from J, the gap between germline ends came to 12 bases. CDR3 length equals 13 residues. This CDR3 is CSAIFQLNYGYTF. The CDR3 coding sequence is TGCAGTGCCATATTTCAGCTTAACTATGGCTACACCTTC.

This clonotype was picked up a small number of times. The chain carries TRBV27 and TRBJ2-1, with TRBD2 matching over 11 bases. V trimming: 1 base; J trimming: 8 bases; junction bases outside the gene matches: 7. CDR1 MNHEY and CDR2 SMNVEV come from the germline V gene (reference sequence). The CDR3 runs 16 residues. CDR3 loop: CASSLYSSGRLDEQFF. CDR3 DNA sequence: TGTGCCAGCAGTTTATACTCTAGCGGGAGGTTGGATGAGCAGTTCTTC.

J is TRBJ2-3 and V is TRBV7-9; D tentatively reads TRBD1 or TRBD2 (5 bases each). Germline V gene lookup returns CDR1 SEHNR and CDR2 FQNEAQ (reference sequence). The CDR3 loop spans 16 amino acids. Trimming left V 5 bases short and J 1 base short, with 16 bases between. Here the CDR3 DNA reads TGTGCCAGCAGCCAGGGTCTAGCTCTGGGCACAGATACGCAGTATTTT. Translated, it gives CASSQGLALGTDTQYF.

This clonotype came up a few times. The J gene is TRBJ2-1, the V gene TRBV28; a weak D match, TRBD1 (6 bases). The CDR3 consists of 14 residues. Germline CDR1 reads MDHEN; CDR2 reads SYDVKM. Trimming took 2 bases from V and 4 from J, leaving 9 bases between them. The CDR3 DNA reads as TGTGCCAGCAGTTTAATAGGACAGTACAATGAGCAGTTCTTC. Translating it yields CASSLIGQYNEQFF.

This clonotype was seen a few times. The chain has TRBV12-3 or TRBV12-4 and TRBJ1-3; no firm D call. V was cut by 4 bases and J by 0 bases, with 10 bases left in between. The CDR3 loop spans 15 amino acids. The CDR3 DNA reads TGTGCCAGCAGTTACGCAAGGAACTCTGGAAACACCATATATTTT. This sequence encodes CASSYARNSGNTIYF.

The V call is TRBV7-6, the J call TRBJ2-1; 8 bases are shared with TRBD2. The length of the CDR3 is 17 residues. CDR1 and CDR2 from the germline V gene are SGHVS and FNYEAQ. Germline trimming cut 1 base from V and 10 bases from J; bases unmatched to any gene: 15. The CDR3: CASSLDTGGRYLVEQFF. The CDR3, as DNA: TGTGCCAGCAGCTTAGACACGGGGGGGCGATATCTCGTCGAGCAGTTCTTC.

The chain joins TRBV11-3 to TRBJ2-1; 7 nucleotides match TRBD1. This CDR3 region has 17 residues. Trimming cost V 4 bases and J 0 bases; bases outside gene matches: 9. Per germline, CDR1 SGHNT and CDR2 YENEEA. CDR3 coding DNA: TGTGCCAGCAGCTCCCGACAGGGCTTTCGCTCCTACAATGAGCAGTTCTTC. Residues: CASSSRQGFRSYNEQFF.

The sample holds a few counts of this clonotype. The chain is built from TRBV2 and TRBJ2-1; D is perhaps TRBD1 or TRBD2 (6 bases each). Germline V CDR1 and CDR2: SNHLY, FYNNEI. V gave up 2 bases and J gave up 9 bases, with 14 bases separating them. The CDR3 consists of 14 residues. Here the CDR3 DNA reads TGTGCCAGCAGTGAAACCCGGGGGCCTAGTGAGCAGTTCTTC. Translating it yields CASSETRGPSEQFF.

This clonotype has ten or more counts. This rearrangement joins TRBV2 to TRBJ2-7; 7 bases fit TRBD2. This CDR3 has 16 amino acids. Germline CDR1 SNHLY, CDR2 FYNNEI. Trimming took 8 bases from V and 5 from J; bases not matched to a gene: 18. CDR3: CASGMEGGPISHEQYF. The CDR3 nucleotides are TGTGCCAGCGGGATGGAGGGAGGGCCTATAAGTCACGAGCAGTACTTC. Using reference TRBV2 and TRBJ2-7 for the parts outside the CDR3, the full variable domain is EPEVTQTPSHQVTQMGQEVILRCVPISNHLYFYWYRQILGQKVEFLVSFYNNEISEKSEIFDDQFSVERPDGSNFTLKIRSTKLEDSAMYFCASGMEGGPISHEQYFGPGTRLTVT.

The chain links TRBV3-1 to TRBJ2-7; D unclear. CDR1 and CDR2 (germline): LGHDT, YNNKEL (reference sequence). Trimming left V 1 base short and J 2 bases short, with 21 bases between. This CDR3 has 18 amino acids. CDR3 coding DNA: TGTGCCAGCAGCCAAGCGTTCCCCAACGAAGCGAGCGCCTACGAGCAGTACTTC. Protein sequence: CASSQAFPNEASAYEQYF.

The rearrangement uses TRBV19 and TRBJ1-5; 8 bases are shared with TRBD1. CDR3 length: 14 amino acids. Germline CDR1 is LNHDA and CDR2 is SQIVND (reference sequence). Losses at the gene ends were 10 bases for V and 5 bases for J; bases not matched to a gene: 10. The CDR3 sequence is CATQDRAGDQPQHF. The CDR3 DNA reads TGTGCCACCCAGGACAGGGCAGGCGATCAGCCCCAGCATTTT.

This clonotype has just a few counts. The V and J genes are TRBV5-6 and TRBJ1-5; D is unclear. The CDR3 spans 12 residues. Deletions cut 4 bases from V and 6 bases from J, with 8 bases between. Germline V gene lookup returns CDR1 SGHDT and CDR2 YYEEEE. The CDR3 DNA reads TGTGCCAGCAGCACTGGGGTTCAGCCCCAGCATTTT. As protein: CASSTGVQPQHF.

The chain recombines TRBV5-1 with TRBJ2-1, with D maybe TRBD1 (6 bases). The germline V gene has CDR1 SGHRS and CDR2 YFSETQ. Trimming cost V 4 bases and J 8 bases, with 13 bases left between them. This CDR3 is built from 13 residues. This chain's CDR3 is CASSPGHRDEQFF. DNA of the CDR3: TGCGCCAGCAGCCCGGGACACAGGGATGAGCAGTTCTTC. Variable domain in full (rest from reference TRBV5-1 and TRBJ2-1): KAGVTQTPRYLIKTRGQQVTLSCSPISGHRSVSWYQQTPGQGLQFLFEYFSETQRNKGNFPGRFSGRQFSNSRSEMNVSTLELGDSALYLCASSPGHRDEQFFGPGTRLTVL.

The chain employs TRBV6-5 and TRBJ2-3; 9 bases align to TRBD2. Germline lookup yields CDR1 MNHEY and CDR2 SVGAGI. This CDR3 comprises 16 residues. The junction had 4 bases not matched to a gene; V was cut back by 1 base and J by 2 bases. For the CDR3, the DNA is TGTGCCAGCAGTTACTTGGCGGGGGGGCCCACAGATACGCAGTATTTT. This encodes CASSYLAGGPTDTQYF.

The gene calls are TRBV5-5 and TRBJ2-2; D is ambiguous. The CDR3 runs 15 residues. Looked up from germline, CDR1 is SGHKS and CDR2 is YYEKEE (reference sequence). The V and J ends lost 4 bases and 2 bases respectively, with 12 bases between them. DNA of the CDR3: TGTGCCAGCAGCAATCGGGTACAAAACACCGGGGAGCTGTTTTTT. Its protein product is CASSNRVQNTGELFF.

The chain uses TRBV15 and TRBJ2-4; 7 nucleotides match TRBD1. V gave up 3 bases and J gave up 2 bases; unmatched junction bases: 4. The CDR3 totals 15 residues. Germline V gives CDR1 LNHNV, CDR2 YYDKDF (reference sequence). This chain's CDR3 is CATSRVTGTKNIQYF. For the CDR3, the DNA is TGTGCCACCAGCAGGGTGACAGGGACCAAAAACATTCAGTACTTC.

The CDR3 sequence is CASSEAPSEQFF. The CDR3, as DNA: TGTGCCAGCAGTGAAGCGCCCAGTGAGCAGTTCTTC. The chain couples TRBV2 to TRBJ2-1; no firm D call. CDR1 SNHLY and CDR2 FYNNEI come from the germline V gene. This CDR3 comprises 12 residues. Trimming cost V 0 bases and J 9 bases, with 6 bases left between them.

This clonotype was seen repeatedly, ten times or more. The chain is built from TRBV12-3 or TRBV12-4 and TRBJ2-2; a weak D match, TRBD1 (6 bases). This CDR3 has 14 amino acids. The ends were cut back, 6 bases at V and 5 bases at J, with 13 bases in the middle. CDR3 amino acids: CASRSLTGTGELFF. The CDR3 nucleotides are TGTGCCAGCAGATCCCTTACAGGGACCGGGGAGCTGTTTTTT.

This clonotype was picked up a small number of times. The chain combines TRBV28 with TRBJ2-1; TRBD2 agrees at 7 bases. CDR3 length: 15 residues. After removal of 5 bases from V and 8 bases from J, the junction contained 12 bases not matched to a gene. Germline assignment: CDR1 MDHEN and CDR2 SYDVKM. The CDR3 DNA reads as TGTGCCAGCAGTCCCCTAGCGGCAGCCGACGATGAGCAGTTCTTC. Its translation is CASSPLAAADDEQFF.

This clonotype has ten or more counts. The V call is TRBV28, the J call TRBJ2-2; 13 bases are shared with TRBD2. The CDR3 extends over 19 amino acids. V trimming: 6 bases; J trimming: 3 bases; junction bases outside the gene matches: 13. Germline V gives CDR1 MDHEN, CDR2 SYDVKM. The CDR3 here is CASSPHPGLAGLHTGELFF. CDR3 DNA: TGTGCCAGCAGCCCACACCCGGGACTAGCGGGACTACACACCGGGGAGCTGTTTTTT.

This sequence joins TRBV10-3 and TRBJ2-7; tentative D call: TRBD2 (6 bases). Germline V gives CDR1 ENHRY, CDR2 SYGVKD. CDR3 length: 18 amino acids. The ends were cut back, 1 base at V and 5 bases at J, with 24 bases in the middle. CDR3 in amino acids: CAISEFSSAAQGYNEQYF. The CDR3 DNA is TGTGCCATCAGTGAGTTTTCTAGCGCAGCCCAGGGATACAACGAGCAGTACTTC.

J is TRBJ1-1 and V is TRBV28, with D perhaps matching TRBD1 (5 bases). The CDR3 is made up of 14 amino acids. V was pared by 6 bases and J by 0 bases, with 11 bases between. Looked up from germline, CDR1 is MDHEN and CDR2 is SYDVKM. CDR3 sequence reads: CASRARTLNTEAFF. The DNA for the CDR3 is TGTGCCAGCAGAGCCCGGACATTGAACACTGAAGCTTTCTTT. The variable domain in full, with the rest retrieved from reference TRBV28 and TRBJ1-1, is DVKVTQSSRYLVKRTGEKVFLECVQDMDHENMFWYRQDPGLGLRLIYFSYDVKMKEKGDIPEGYSVSREKKERFSLILESASTNQTSMYLCASRARTLNTEAFFGQGTRLTVV.